This T cell receptor (beta chain) is from a study of T cell responses to AZD1222 COVID-19 vaccine (dated by TCRdb to about 2021). For the study in its entirety: AZD1222 recipients given second doses at about 4 weeks or at about 12 weeks were pooled, since spike-specific TCR depth and breadth were not found to differ between the two schedules. A total of 233 trial participants underwent TCR sequencing, of whom 207 received two doses of AZD1222 and some 26 received two doses of the MenACWY control vaccine. Trial participants were enrolled by age into 18-55, 56-69 and 70-plus year subgroups, with about 150, 28 and 57 TCR-sequenced participants respectively. What the research found in general, with its limitations: Reportedly, almost half of the unique spike-specific TCRs recognized epitopes lying outside the regions that are mutated in the B.1.351 and B.1.1.7 variants. After two AZD1222 doses, both the breadth and the depth of spike-specific TCRs were significantly higher than at day 0 and than in MenACWY recipients. Because no day 14 peak-response samples were available, the repertoires could be characterized only after the peak T cell response. Only a handful of AZD1222 recipients were SARS-CoV-2 seropositive at baseline, limiting conclusions about previously exposed vaccinees. CD4 TCRs associated with the vaccine covered the entire spike protein, and the dominant responses were in regions 160-218 and 743-854. Participants were mostly white British, with more females than males. The authors suggested clonal diversity may have been underestimated. The 56-69-year group was small, and its depth increase did not reach significance, likely because of low power.

Explained via the paper, the time point label denotes: baseline before first vaccination. The vaccinee samples were drawn from two UK trials, COV001 and COV002, one of which was a single-blind randomized controlled phase 2/3 trial testing AZD1222 (ChAdOx1 nCoV-19) in healthy adults. For TCRbeta chain sequencing, PBMC samples were collected from trial participants at day 0 and at day 28 after the second dose. Worth noting for this clone: Its antigen is currently not known. No qualities accompany the bases; no much larger clone lies one base away.

V loses 5 bases of germline sequence and J loses 0 bases, and the interval between the two ends is 10 bases. From a lookup of the germline V gene, CDR1 and CDR2 are SGHRS and YFSETQ. From its cysteine to its phenylalanine, the CDR3 spans 14 amino acids. Only the CDR3 portion is preserved as DNA: 42 bases, with reading frame beginning at the first base. The CDR3 regions of human TCRbeta chains were analyzed by immunosequencing. On the study's bioinformatics: TCRs in the repertoires were matched against a reference library of SARS-CoV-2-specific TCRs that had been generated with the MIRA antigen-specificity platform. Breadth was defined as the fraction of unique TCRs that were SARS-CoV-2-associated, and depth was defined as the fraction of total T cells that were SARS-CoV-2-associated. Using the MIRA data, each spike-specific TCR was assigned both to the spike region to which the TCR was reactive and to a CD4 or CD8 class. Log10-transformed breadth and depth values were compared by one-way ANOVA with Sidak's multiple comparisons tests. The table was pulled from immuneACCESS by TCRdb, which kept in-frame rearrangements only. Such tables lose some clones; where checked, under half of the loss comes from unresolved V genes, and the rest has no known cause. V and J calls and clone size are given by that table; D and trimming were obtained from the DNA. The sample yields 65,000 to 70,000 clones; about nine tenths were counted once. The ten largest clones represent 7.5% to 9% of the sample.

The TCR originated in an adult in good health. Sequences were derived from peripheral blood, sampled on day 0 of AZD1222 vaccination. In this chain, TRBV5-1 is recombined with TRBJ2-3; TRBD2 could be the D gene, as 5 bases match. At the DNA level, the sequence is TGCGCCAGCAGAGCGGTTACTAGCACAGATACGCAGTATTTT. Its protein reads: CASRAVTSTDTQYF.